These 27 T cell receptor beta chains share one sample of origin, sequenced in a study of quantifying T cell responses using KT2 cells. Study as a whole: TCR alpha and beta constant-region primers primed reverse transcription of RNA.

The cDNA 3' end received a ligated oligonucleotide with a UMI. An equimolar mix of RC1.1 and RC1.2 primed the beta chain across TRBC1 and TRBC2. One entry per CDR3 protein, called by TCRdb with MiXCR from the UMI-ligation and nested PCR reads. The table lists fewer than 40,000 distinct CDR3 sequences, under 7.5% of them singletons. Sequencing was carried out using PBMCs spiked with cells of the T cell clone KT2. All receptors come from a human donor.

This clonotype came up a few times. This chain links TRBV3-1 with TRBJ1-3; D remains ambiguous. Per germline, CDR1 LGHDT and CDR2 YNNKEL (reference sequence). The CDR3 covers 11 residues. The V gene lost 1 base and the J gene lost 7 bases, with 2 bases spanning the gap. CDR3 sequence: CASSQANTIYF. CDR3 DNA sequence: TGTGCCAGCAGCCAAGCGAACACCATATATTTT.

The J gene is TRBJ1-2, the V gene TRBV3-1; 7 bases agree with TRBD1. Germline CDR1 reads LGHDT; CDR2 reads YNNKEL (reference sequence). The V segment lost 2 bases and the J segment 7 bases; nucleotides outside the gene matches: 10. This CDR3 contains 15 residues. CDR3 in amino acids: CASSQFARGIVGYTF. The CDR3 coding sequence is TGTGCCAGCAGCCAATTTGCCAGGGGGATCGTTGGCTACACCTTC.

This clonotype was counted only a few times. V gene TRBV12-3 or TRBV12-4 combines with J gene TRBJ2-3; D is unclear. Trimming took 5 bases from V and 2 from J, leaving 11 bases between them. The CDR3 runs to 14 residues. The CDR3 loop is CASSPDGNTDTQYF. CDR3 nucleotides: TGTGCCAGCAGTCCGGACGGCAACACAGATACGCAGTATTTT.

The J gene is TRBJ2-5, the V gene TRBV11-1; perhaps TRBD1 as D (6 bases). The CDR3 is 17 residues long. The germline V gene encodes CDR1 SGHAT and CDR2 FQDESV (reference sequence). V was pared by 3 bases and J by 2 bases, with 19 bases between. The CDR3 nucleotides read TGTGCCAGCAGCTTGATGGGTGCTCCGGGACAACAAGAGACCCAGTACTTC. Encoded protein: CASSLMGAPGQQETQYF. The full variable domain, with the rest looked up from reference TRBV11-1 and TRBJ2-5, is EAEVAQSPRYKITEKSQAVAFWCDPISGHATLYWYRQILGQGPELLVQFQDESVVDDSQLPKDRFSAERLKGVDSTLKIQPAELGDSAMYLCASSLMGAPGQQETQYFGPGTRLLVL.

The chain recombines TRBV9 with TRBJ2-3; perhaps TRBD1 as D (6 bases). The CDR3 extends over 14 amino acids. Per the germline V gene, CDR1 is SGDLS and CDR2 is YYNGEE. V lost 1 base to trimming and J lost 1 base, with 7 bases between them. CDR3 DNA: TGTGCCAGCAGCGTAAGGACAGGCACAGATACGCAGTATTTT. This codes for CASSVRTGTDTQYF.

This rearrangement joins TRBV4-2 to TRBJ1-1, with D hard to call. V lost 1 base and J lost 1, with 16 bases in between. CDR3 length: 17 amino acids. The germline V gene has CDR1 LGHNA and CDR2 YNFKEQ. For the CDR3, the DNA is TGTGCCAGCAGCCAAGGGGGAAGGCGGGGAAGGAACACTGAAGCTTTCTTT. Translated, it gives CASSQGGRRGRNTEAFF.

This clonotype has at least ten counts. V is TRBV6-6 and J is TRBJ2-3, with D perhaps TRBD2 (5 bases). Per germline, CDR1 MNHNY and CDR2 SVGAGI (reference sequence). The CDR3 is 15 residues long. V shed 8 bases and J shed 1 base, with 16 bases lying between them. CDR3 nucleotide sequence: TGTGCCAGCCGCTCGGACTTCCCCGGCACAGATACGCAGTATTTT. Translated, it gives CASRSDFPGTDTQYF.

This clonotype was found many times. The V call is TRBV7-2, the J call TRBJ1-4; D is unresolved. The CDR3 is made up of 15 amino acids. Trimming shortened V by 5 bases and J by 7 bases, and 17 bases separated the two germline ends. Per germline, CDR1 SGHTA and CDR2 FQGNSA. CDR3 protein: CASSTQVGLSEKLFF. CDR3 nucleotides: TGTGCCAGCAGCACGCAGGTCGGGTTGAGTGAAAAACTGTTTTTT.

This clonotype was picked up a small number of times. This rearrangement joins TRBV29-1 to TRBJ2-1; 10 positions agree with TRBD2. Germline V CDR1 and CDR2: SQVTM, ANQGSEA. The CDR3 spans 14 residues. The junction had 5 bases not matched to a gene; V was cut back by 1 base and J by 8 bases. CDR3 nucleotide sequence: TGCAGCGTTGAAGGTAGCGGGGGGCGGGATGAGCAGTTCTTC. It encodes CSVEGSGGRDEQFF.

The chain has TRBV3-1 and TRBJ2-5; D remains unclear. The CDR3 covers 11 residues. With 4 bases removed from V and 3 bases from J, the gap between germline ends came to 3 bases. The germline V gene has CDR1 LGHDT and CDR2 YNNKEL (reference sequence). The CDR3 region is CASSLKETQYF. The CDR3, as DNA: TGTGCCAGCAGCCTGAAAGAGACCCAGTACTTC.

The table lists this clonotype with many counts. This rearrangement joins TRBV6-6 to TRBJ1-5; 7 nucleotides line up with TRBD1. The germline gives CDR1 MNHNY, CDR2 SVGAGI (reference sequence). J gave up 2 bases and V 4 bases, and 5 bases lay outside the gene matches. There are 15 residues in the CDR3. The CDR3 coding sequence is TGTGCCAGCAGTTCAGGGGGTATGGGCAATCAGCCCCAGCATTTT. Amino acid sequence: CASSSGGMGNQPQHF.

The rearrangement links TRBV5-6 to TRBJ1-5, with a tentative D call TRBD1 (5 bases). This CDR3 has 15 residues. The germline V gene encodes CDR1 SGHDT and CDR2 YYEEEE. V was cut by 4 bases and J by 0 bases, with 11 bases left in between. The CDR3 spells CASSPRGLSNQPQHF. Written as DNA, the CDR3 is TGTGCCAGCAGCCCGCGGGGCCTTAGCAATCAGCCCCAGCATTTT.

The V and J genes are TRBV5-1 and TRBJ1-1, with 7 bases identical to TRBD1. The J segment lost 1 base and the V segment lost 3 bases, leaving 3 bases of the junction unmatched. Per germline, CDR1 SGHRS and CDR2 YFSETQ. The CDR3 is made up of 14 amino acids. This CDR3 reads CASSSGQPNTEAFF. CDR3 sequence (DNA): TGCGCCAGCAGCTCGGGACAGCCGAACACTGAAGCTTTCTTT.

The sample holds a few counts of this clonotype. The V gene is TRBV12-3 or TRBV12-4, the J gene TRBJ2-7; D may be TRBD2 (6 bases). Trimming cost V 6 bases and J 2 bases, with 20 bases left between them. The CDR3 spans 16 residues. Written as DNA, the CDR3 is TGTGCCAGCAGCCCTACCGGCAGGGAGGAGACCTACGAGCAGTACTTC. It yields the protein CASSPTGREETYEQYF.

V usage is TRBV2 and J usage is TRBJ2-5; D may be TRBD1 or TRBD2 (5 bases each). V was pared by 0 bases and J by 4 bases, with 15 bases between. Looked up from germline, CDR1 is SNHLY and CDR2 is FYNNEI. The CDR3 has 16 amino acids. The DNA for the CDR3 is TGTGCCAGCAGTGAAGCCCTTGGGGGTATGGTAGAGACCCAGTACTTC. It yields the protein CASSEALGGMVETQYF.

The chain is built from TRBV2 and TRBJ1-1; a weak D match, TRBD1 (6 bases). Germline V CDR1 and CDR2: SNHLY, FYNNEI. CDR3 length: 18 amino acids. V lost 3 bases and J lost 4, with 24 bases in between. This CDR3 is CASSDFRLYRGALTEAFF. Here the CDR3 DNA reads TGTGCCAGCAGTGATTTTAGGTTGTATAGGGGGGCGCTCACTGAAGCTTTCTTT.

This clonotype has a count of ten or more. CDR3 nucleotides: TGTGCCAGCAGCTTAGCGGCCCTTACCTCTACTGGGGCCAACGTCCTGACTTTC. This encodes CASSLAALTSTGANVLTF. The chain employs TRBV7-2 and TRBJ2-6; D is ambiguous. Trimming left V 0 bases short and J 2 bases short, with 14 bases between. This CDR3 spans 18 amino acids. Germline loops: CDR1 SGHTA, CDR2 FQGNSA.

This rearrangement joins TRBV11-3 to TRBJ2-2; D is unresolved. Trimming removed 0 bases from V and 6 bases from J, with 8 bases in between. The germline V gene encodes CDR1 SGHNT and CDR2 YENEEA. This CDR3 region has 14 residues. The CDR3 region is CASSLESYAGELFF. In DNA form, the CDR3 reads TGTGCCAGCAGCTTAGAGTCGTATGCCGGGGAGCTGTTTTTT.

The rearrangement joins TRBV5-4 to TRBJ1-2; 9 bases are a match to TRBD1. This CDR3 spans 14 amino acids. V trimming: 3 bases; J trimming: 7 bases; junction bases outside the gene matches: 7. Germline V lookup: CDR1 SGHNT, CDR2 YYREEE (reference sequence). CDR3 sequence reads: CASSYGTGTIGYTF. In DNA form, the CDR3 reads TGTGCCAGCAGCTACGGGACAGGGACTATTGGCTACACCTTC.

This chain uses TRBV13 with TRBJ1-1; weak D call: TRBD1 (5 bases). This CDR3 has 14 residues. From germline, CDR1 is PRHDT and CDR2 FYEKMQ (reference sequence). Deletions cut 5 bases from V and 1 base from J, with 11 bases between. DNA of the CDR3: TGTGCCAGCAGCCAACTAGGACAGAACACTGAAGCTTTCTTT. This translates into CASSQLGQNTEAFF.

This clonotype appeared many times. The chain combines TRBV20-1 with TRBJ2-1; TRBD1 agrees at 8 bases. CDR1 is DFQATT, CDR2 SNEGSKA, per germline (reference sequence). The CDR3 totals 15 residues. The ends lost 5 bases at V and 7 bases at J; junction bases unmatched: 13. CDR3 in DNA: TGCAGTGCTTCGCCCGACCGGACAGGGAGAAATGAGCAGTTCTTC. Amino acids: CSASPDRTGRNEQFF.

This clonotype was detected ten times or more. V usage is TRBV7-3 and J usage is TRBJ2-5; TRBD2 matches at 10 bases. Per germline, CDR1 SGHTA and CDR2 FQGTGA. This CDR3 spans 15 amino acids. V was pared by 4 bases and J by 4 bases, with 6 bases of the junction left unmatched. CDR3 region: CASSSLTSGVETQYF. In DNA, the CDR3 is TGTGCCAGCAGCTCCCTAACTAGCGGGGTAGAGACCCAGTACTTC.

This clonotype has ten or more counts. The rearrangement links TRBV6-5 to TRBJ2-3, with 13 bases fitting TRBD2. Per the germline V gene, CDR1 is MNHEY and CDR2 is SVGAGI. The V segment lost 6 bases and the J segment 4 bases; nucleotides outside the gene matches: 4. The CDR3 is made up of 15 amino acids. The CDR3 coding sequence is TGTGCCAGCAGCCGGACTAGCGGGAGTCCAGATACGCAGTATTTT. Its protein product is CASSRTSGSPDTQYF.

A few counts support this clonotype. The gene calls are TRBV5-5 and TRBJ2-2; 7 bases line up with TRBD1. V lost 5 bases and J lost 0; bases outside the gene matches: 1. The CDR3 has 14 residues. From germline, CDR1 is SGHKS and CDR2 YYEKEE (reference sequence). The CDR3 loop is CASRGQPNTGELFF. The CDR3 nucleotides are TGTGCCAGCAGGGGACAGCCGAACACCGGGGAGCTGTTTTTT.

The gene calls are TRBV2 and TRBJ2-2; D tentatively reads TRBD1 or TRBD2 (6 bases each). From germline, CDR1 is SNHLY and CDR2 FYNNEI. Trimming shortened V by 7 bases and J by 6 bases, and 15 bases separated the two germline ends. The CDR3 loop spans 14 amino acids. The CDR3 protein is CASTEQGGAGELFF. For the CDR3, the DNA is TGTGCCAGCACCGAACAGGGCGGGGCCGGGGAGCTGTTTTTT.

This clonotype was detected ten times or more. This chain joins TRBV9 and TRBJ2-5; 7 bases are shared with TRBD1. Germline values: CDR1 SGDLS, CDR2 YYNGEE. Trimming cost V 3 bases and J 5 bases; bases outside gene matches: 7. The CDR3 length is 14 residues. The CDR3 sequence: CASSGGGITETQYF. The CDR3 coding sequence is TGTGCCAGCAGCGGAGGGGGCATAACGGAGACCCAGTACTTC.

This clonotype was counted between two and nine times. The V gene is TRBV12-3 or TRBV12-4, the J gene TRBJ1-1, with TRBD1 identical over 7 bases. There are 14 residues in the CDR3. J gave up 5 bases and V 5 bases, and 8 bases lay outside the gene matches. CDR3 in amino acids: CASSPTGRRTEAFF. The CDR3 DNA reads TGTGCCAGCAGTCCGACAGGGCGCCGAACTGAAGCTTTCTTT.